The 25 T cell receptor beta chains in this list originate from one sample, sequenced in a study of vaccination and CD4 T cells after COVID-19. These TCRs are of unknown antigen specificity. Treatment specified: 10-day PBMC culture with coronavirus spike peptide pools or control peptides (ViraFEST assay). One should note that the unexposed donor's CD4+ T cells were collected before the COVID-19 pandemic (2011-2018). Cultured CD4+ T cells had their DNA profiled by the Oncomine TCR Beta short-read assay. Scientists extracted genomic DNA from CD4+ T cells grown in culture. TCRdb reanalysed the PCR reads using MiXCR and keeps one entry per CDR3 protein. In the table there are 7,000 to 9,000 distinct CDR3 sequences, about 32% of which are singletons. Material: CD4+ T cells from blood, cultured in vitro. Every receptor here comes from a human donor in good health.

This clonotype is medium-sized (0.01 to 0.1%) within its sample. The chain couples TRBV20-1 to TRBJ1-2; D not certain. This CDR3 spans 11 amino acids. V was shortened by 5 bases and J by 5 bases, with 9 bases between the two germline ends. Germline V gene data show CDR1 as DFQATT and CDR2 as SNEGSKA (reference sequence). CDR3 nucleotides: TGCAGTGCTGTCCCTAGTTATGGCTACACCTTC. Its protein product is CSAVPSYGYTF.

The chain combines TRBV10-3 with TRBJ2-5, with 7 bases lining up with TRBD2. V lost 7 bases to trimming and J lost 5 bases; unmatched junction nucleotides: 7. Germline CDR1 and CDR2: ENHRY and SYGVKD. This CDR3 is 13 amino acids long. As DNA, the CDR3 is TGTGCCATCAAGCGGGAATCCGGCGAGACCCAGTACTTC. This gives the protein CAIKRESGETQYF.

This clonotype occurred a few times. V is TRBV6-4 and J is TRBJ1-1; possible D gene TRBD1, 6 bases. This CDR3 spans 13 amino acids. V was trimmed by 4 bases and J by 1 base, leaving 7 bases between them. Germline-derived CDR1 and CDR2 are MRHNA and SNTAGT. The CDR3: CASSVDRNTEAFF. CDR3 in DNA: TGTGCCAGCAGTGTGGACAGGAACACTGAAGCTTTCTTT.

The chain couples TRBV6-2 or TRBV6-3 to TRBJ2-3; 7 positions agree with TRBD2. This CDR3 contains 16 residues. V shed 2 bases, J shed 0 bases, and the junction held 5 bases outside the gene matches. CDR1 is MNHEY, CDR2 SVGEGT, per germline. CDR3 DNA sequence: TGTGCCAGCAGTTACAAGGCGGGAGCAAGCACAGATACGCAGTATTTT. As protein: CASSYKAGASTDTQYF.

This clonotype was observed a handful of times. This chain's CDR3 is CSVETPDKARYF. For the CDR3, the DNA is TGCAGCGTTGAAACCCCGGACAAGGCTCGGTACTTC. J is TRBJ2-7 and V is TRBV29-1; a possible D gene is TRBD1 (5 bases). With 2 bases removed from V and 12 bases from J, the gap between germline ends came to 17 bases. The CDR3 has 12 amino acids. Germline values: CDR1 SQVTM, CDR2 ANQGSEA.

The chain couples TRBV24-1 to TRBJ1-2; no clear D. CDR1 and CDR2 (germline): KGHDR, SFDVKD. With 12 bases removed from V and 8 bases from J, the gap between germline ends came to 18 bases. This CDR3 region has 12 residues. The CDR3 coding sequence is TGTGCCGCCACCGACCAAGGGCGAGGCTACACCTTC. Translating it yields CAATDQGRGYTF.

CDR3 coding DNA: TGTGCCACCAGTGATCGACTAGCGGGAGAAGGAGATACGCAGTATTTT. This sequence encodes CATSDRLAGEGDTQYF. The chain is built from TRBV24-1 and TRBJ2-3, with 12 bases identical to TRBD2. V lost 3 bases, J lost 5 bases, and 5 bases stayed unmatched. The CDR3 runs 16 residues. Germline V gene lookup returns CDR1 KGHDR and CDR2 SFDVKD.

The J gene is TRBJ1-6, the V gene TRBV10-3; no firm D call. CDR3 length: 16 residues. In germline, CDR1 is ENHRY, CDR2 SYGVKD. Trimming took 4 bases from V and 5 from J, leaving 15 bases between them. As DNA, the CDR3 is TGTGCCATCAGTGTTGCGGGCGGGATGGATAATTCACCCCTCCACTTT. Translated: CAISVAGGMDNSPLHF.

This clonotype was detected a few times. The J gene is TRBJ2-2, the V gene TRBV7-2; D is perhaps TRBD2 (6 bases). V lost 5 bases and J 8 bases, leaving 18 bases between the germline ends. Germline V gene data show CDR1 as SGHTA and CDR2 as FQGNSA. CDR3 length equals 15 residues. The CDR3 DNA sequence: TGTGCCAGCAGCGACCAGGCTACTAGCTCGGGGGAGCTGTTTTTT. It yields the protein CASSDQATSSGELFF.

By share, this clonotype ranks as medium-sized. The chain uses TRBV20-1 and TRBJ2-7; D possibly corresponds to TRBD2 (6 bases). CDR3 length: 15 residues. Trimming pared 5 bases from V and 6 bases from J, leaving 23 bases between. The germline CDR1 and CDR2 sequences are DFQATT and SNEGSKA (reference sequence). CDR3 DNA sequence: TGCAGTGCTCATTACCGCTTGGGTAGCGGTGGCGAGCAGTACTTC. As protein: CSAHYRLGSGGEQYF.

A word on this clonotype: One end of the junction does not line up with germline, which may come from a read error. V is TRBV7-7 and J is TRBJ2-5; D is perhaps TRBD2 (6 bases). CDR3 length equals 15 residues. Germline CDR1 is SSHAT and CDR2 is FNYEAQ (reference sequence). CDR3 region: CASSFGGVGQETQYF. The DNA for the CDR3 is TGTGCTAGCAGCTTCGGGGGAGTGGGCCAAGAGACCCAGTACTTC.

V and J are TRBV18 and TRBJ2-5, with 8 nucleotides matching TRBD2. The CDR3 sequence is 14 residues long. Germline lookup yields CDR1 KGHSH and CDR2 LQKENI. The ends lost 3 bases at V and 4 bases at J; junction bases unmatched: 4. CDR3 in DNA: TGTGCCAGCTCACCCCTTGGACTAGCAGAGACCCAGTACTTC. This sequence encodes CASSPLGLAETQYF.

The sample holds a few counts of this clonotype. The CDR3 protein is CASSDRAVGNTIYF. In nucleotides, the CDR3 is TGTGCCAGCAGTGACAGGGCAGTGGGAAACACCATATATTTT. This chain links TRBV6-1 with TRBJ1-3; a weak D match, TRBD1 (5 bases). Between the trimmed V and J ends, which lost 3 bases and 4 bases, there was a span of 10 bases. Germline V gene sequence: CDR1 MNHNS, CDR2 SASEGT. The CDR3 spans 14 residues.

The chain joins TRBV19 to TRBJ1-2, with D possibly being TRBD1 (6 bases). Per the germline V gene, CDR1 is LNHDA and CDR2 is SQIVND (reference sequence). The V end lost 7 bases, the J end lost 4 bases, and 13 bases lay between the germline ends. This CDR3 comprises 13 residues. CDR3: CASIRGQGYGYTF. CDR3 coding DNA: TGTGCCAGTATCCGGGGGCAGGGCTATGGCTACACCTTC.

The V call is TRBV20-1, the J call TRBJ2-5; TRBD1 matches at 8 bases. V lost 6 bases, J lost 1 base, and 7 bases stayed unmatched. From germline, CDR1 is DFQATT and CDR2 SNEGSKA (reference sequence). CDR3 length: 14 residues. The CDR3 bases are TGCAGTGCCGAATCGACAGGGGCCCAAGAGACCCAGTACTTC. Translating it yields CSAESTGAQETQYF.

This clonotype came up a few times. V usage is TRBV6-2 or TRBV6-3 and J usage is TRBJ2-5; 11 bases align to TRBD1. The CDR3 length is 14 residues. Germline CDR1 is MNHEY and CDR2 is SVGEGT. The V and J ends lost 7 bases and 5 bases, in that order; junction bases with no gene match: 6. The CDR3 loop is CASTEDRGQETQYF. The CDR3 DNA reads TGTGCCAGCACAGAGGACAGGGGGCAGGAGACCCAGTACTTC.

V and J are TRBV6-5 and TRBJ1-6, with TRBD1 as a possible D gene (5 bases). CDR3 length equals 18 residues. CDR1 and CDR2 from the germline V gene are MNHEY and SVGAGI. With 0 bases removed from V and 0 bases from J, the gap between germline ends came to 12 bases. This chain's CDR3 is CASSYSLRGSSYNSPLHF. Written as DNA, the CDR3 is TGTGCCAGCAGTTACTCCCTGCGGGGGAGCTCCTATAATTCACCCCTCCACTTT.

This clonotype was counted only a few times. V and J are TRBV20-1 and TRBJ2-2, with TRBD2 identical over 10 bases. Germline V lookup: CDR1 DFQATT, CDR2 SNEGSKA (reference sequence). V was clipped by 8 bases and J by 7 bases; unmatched bases: 16. This CDR3 comprises 16 residues. The CDR3 DNA is TGCAGTCCCCGGAGGGGAGCGACTAGCGGGTTCGGGGAGCTGTTTTTT. Its protein product is CSPRRGATSGFGELFF.

The sample holds a few counts of this clonotype. The chain links TRBV20-1 to TRBJ2-6, with a possible D match to TRBD1 (6 bases). The CDR3 is 13 amino acids. Germline CDR1 reads DFQATT; CDR2 reads SNEGSKA (reference sequence). V lost 6 bases, J lost 4 bases, and 10 bases lay in between. The CDR3 DNA reads TGCAGTGCCAAAGGGGGAGGGGCCAACGTCCTGACTTTC. It is translated as CSAKGGGANVLTF.

This clonotype was seen only a few times. The chain is built from TRBV6-2 or TRBV6-3 and TRBJ1-5; D might be TRBD1 (6 bases). The V end was cut by 7 bases, the J end by 2 bases, with 15 bases between. This CDR3 contains 15 residues. Germline loops: CDR1 MNHEY, CDR2 SVGEGT. The CDR3 protein is CASIKGGIGNQPQHF. As DNA, the CDR3 is TGTGCCAGCATTAAGGGGGGAATCGGCAATCAGCCCCAGCATTTT.

This clonotype was seen a few times. The CDR3 reads CASREDRGMALHF. As DNA, the CDR3 is TGCGCCAGCAGAGAGGACAGGGGTATGGCCCTCCACTTT. The chain couples TRBV5-1 to TRBJ1-6, with TRBD1 identical over 9 bases. With V trimmed by 5 bases and J by 14 bases, 8 bases remained unmatched. There are 13 residues in the CDR3. Per the germline V gene, CDR1 is SGHRS and CDR2 is YFSETQ.

The chain uses TRBV7-2 and TRBJ2-3, with 10 positions matching TRBD2. The CDR3 spans 15 residues. Germline loops: CDR1 SGHTA, CDR2 FQGNSA. The V and J ends lost 3 bases and 2 bases, in that order; junction bases with no gene match: 2. CDR3 sequence: CASSFSGRVTDTQYF. CDR3 bases: TGTGCCAGCAGCTTCAGCGGGAGGGTCACAGATACGCAGTATTTT.

This clonotype was observed a few times. This chain links TRBV20-1 with TRBJ2-6; 8 bases are a match to TRBD1. The CDR3 runs 16 residues. Germline lookup yields CDR1 DFQATT and CDR2 SNEGSKA (reference sequence). V was pared by 6 bases and J by 0 bases, with 7 bases of the junction left unmatched. This CDR3 is CSATGQGASGANVLTF. The CDR3 nucleotides are TGCAGTGCCACTGGACAGGGTGCCTCTGGGGCCAACGTCCTGACTTTC.

J is TRBJ2-2 and V is TRBV28; TRBD2 aligns across 9 bases. CDR1 MDHEN and CDR2 SYDVKM come from the germline V gene. V shed 3 bases and J 3 bases; nucleotides not matched to a gene: 5. This CDR3 has 16 amino acids. CDR3 in DNA: TGTGCCAGCAGTTTTCTAGCGGGGACGGACACCGGGGAGCTGTTTTTT. Translation: CASSFLAGTDTGELFF.

This chain joins TRBV6-2 or TRBV6-3 and TRBJ2-6; D is uncertain. The CDR3 has 14 residues. Trimming shortened V by 2 bases and J by 2 bases, and 4 bases separated the two germline ends. Germline loops: CDR1 MNHEY, CDR2 SVGEGT. The chain's CDR3 is CASSYPAGANVLTF. As DNA, the CDR3 is TGTGCCAGCAGTTACCCTGCTGGGGCCAACGTCCTGACTTTC.